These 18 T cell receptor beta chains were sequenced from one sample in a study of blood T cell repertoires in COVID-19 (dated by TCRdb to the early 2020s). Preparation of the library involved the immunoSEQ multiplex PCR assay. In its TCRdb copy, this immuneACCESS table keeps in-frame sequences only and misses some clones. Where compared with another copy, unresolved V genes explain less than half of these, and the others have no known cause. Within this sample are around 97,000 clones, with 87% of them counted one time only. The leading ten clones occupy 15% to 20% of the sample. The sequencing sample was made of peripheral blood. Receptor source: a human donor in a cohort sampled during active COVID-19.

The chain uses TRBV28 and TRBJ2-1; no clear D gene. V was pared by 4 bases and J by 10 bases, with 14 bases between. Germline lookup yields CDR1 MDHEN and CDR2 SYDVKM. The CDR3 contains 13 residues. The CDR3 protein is CASSSPPVGEQFF. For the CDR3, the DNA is TGTGCCAGCAGTTCGCCCCCCGTCGGGGAGCAGTTCTTC.

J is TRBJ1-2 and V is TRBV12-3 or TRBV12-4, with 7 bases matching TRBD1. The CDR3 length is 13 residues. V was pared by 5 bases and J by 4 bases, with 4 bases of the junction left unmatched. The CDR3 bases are TGTGCCAGCAGTCCAGGGGGGACCTATGGCTACACCTTC. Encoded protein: CASSPGGTYGYTF.

The CDR3 DNA sequence: TGTGCCAGCAGCCCTAGAGGCTTGAACACCGGGGAGCTGTTTTTT. This encodes CASSPRGLNTGELFF. The chain uses TRBV28 and TRBJ2-2; no firm D call. Germline CDR1 reads MDHEN; CDR2 reads SYDVKM. The CDR3 length is 15 residues. Between the trimmed V and J ends, which lost 6 bases and 1 base, there was a span of 12 bases.

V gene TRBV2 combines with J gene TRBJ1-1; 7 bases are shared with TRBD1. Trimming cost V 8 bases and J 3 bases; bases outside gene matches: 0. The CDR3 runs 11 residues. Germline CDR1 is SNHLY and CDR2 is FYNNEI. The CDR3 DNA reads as TGTGCCAGCCAGGGGGACACTGAAGCTTTCTTT. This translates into CASQGDTEAFF.

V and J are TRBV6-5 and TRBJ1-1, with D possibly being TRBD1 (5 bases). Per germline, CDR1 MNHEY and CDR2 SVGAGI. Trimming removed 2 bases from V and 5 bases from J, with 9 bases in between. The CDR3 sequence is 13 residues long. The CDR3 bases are TGTGCCAGCAGTTACGCGGGACGGACTGAAGCTTTCTTT. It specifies CASSYAGRTEAFF.

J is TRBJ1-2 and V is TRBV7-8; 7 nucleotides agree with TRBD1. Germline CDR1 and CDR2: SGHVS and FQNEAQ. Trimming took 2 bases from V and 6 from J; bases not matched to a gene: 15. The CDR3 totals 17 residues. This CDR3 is CASSLLQSGQARDGYTF. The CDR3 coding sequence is TGTGCCAGCAGCTTACTCCAAAGTGGACAGGCCCGGGATGGCTACACCTTC.

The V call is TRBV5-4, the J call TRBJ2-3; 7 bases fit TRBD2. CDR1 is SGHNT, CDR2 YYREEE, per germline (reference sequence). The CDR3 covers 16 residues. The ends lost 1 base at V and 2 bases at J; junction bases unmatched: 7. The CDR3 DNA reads TGTGCCAGCAGCTTGCTAGCGGAGGCCCCCACAGATACGCAGTATTTT. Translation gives CASSLLAEAPTDTQYF.

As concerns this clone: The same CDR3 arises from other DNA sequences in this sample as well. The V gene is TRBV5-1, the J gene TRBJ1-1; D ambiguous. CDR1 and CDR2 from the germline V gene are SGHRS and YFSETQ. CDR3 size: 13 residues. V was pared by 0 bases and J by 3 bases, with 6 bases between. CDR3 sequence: CASSLAGYTEAFF. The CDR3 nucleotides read TGCGCCAGCAGCTTGGCGGGTTACACTGAAGCTTTCTTT.

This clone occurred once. CDR3 region: CASSPRTGVNGSPLHF. Written as DNA, the CDR3 is TGTGCCAGCTCACCAAGGACAGGGGTAAATGGTTCACCCCTCCACTTT. This chain uses TRBV18 with TRBJ1-6; 9 bases map to TRBD1. Germline trimming cut 2 bases from V and 9 bases from J; bases unmatched to any gene: 8. This CDR3 spans 16 amino acids. CDR1 is KGHSH and CDR2 is LQKENI in the germline V gene.

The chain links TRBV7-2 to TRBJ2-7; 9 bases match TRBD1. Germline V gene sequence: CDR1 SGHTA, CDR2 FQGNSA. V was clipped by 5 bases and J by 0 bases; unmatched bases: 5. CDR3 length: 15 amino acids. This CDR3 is CASSLTGGNSYEQYF. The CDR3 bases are TGTGCCAGCAGCCTTACAGGGGGCAACTCCTACGAGCAGTACTTC.

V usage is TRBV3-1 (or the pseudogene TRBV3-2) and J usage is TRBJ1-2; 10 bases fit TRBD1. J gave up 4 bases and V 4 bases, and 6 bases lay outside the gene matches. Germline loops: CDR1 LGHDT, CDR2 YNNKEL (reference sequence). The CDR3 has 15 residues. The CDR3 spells CASSPGRQGAYGYTF. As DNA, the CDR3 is TGTGCCAGCAGCCCCGGGAGACAGGGGGCCTATGGCTACACCTTC.

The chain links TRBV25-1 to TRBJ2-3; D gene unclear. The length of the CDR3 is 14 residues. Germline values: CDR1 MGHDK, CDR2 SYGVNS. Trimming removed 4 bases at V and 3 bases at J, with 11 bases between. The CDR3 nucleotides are TGTGCCAGCAGTGCGGCACAGATTACAGATACGCAGTATTTT. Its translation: CASSAAQITDTQYF. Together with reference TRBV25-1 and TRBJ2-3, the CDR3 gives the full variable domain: EADIYQTPRYLVIGTGKKITLECSQTMGHDKMYWYQQDPGMELHLIHYSYGVNSTEKGDLSSESTVSRIRTEHFPLTLESARPSHTSQYLCASSAAQITDTQYFGPGTRLTVL.

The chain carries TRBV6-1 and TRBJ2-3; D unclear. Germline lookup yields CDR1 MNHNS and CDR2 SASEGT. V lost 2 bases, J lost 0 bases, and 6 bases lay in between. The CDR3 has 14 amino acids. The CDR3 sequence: CASSEMQSTDTQYF. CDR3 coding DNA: TGTGCCAGCAGTGAAATGCAGAGCACAGATACGCAGTATTTT.

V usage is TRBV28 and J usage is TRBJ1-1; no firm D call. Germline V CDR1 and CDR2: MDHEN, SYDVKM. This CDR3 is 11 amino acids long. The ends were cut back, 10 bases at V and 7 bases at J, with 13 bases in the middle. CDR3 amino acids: CAIRRVHEAFF. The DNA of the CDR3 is TGTGCCATCAGGAGAGTTCATGAAGCTTTCTTT.

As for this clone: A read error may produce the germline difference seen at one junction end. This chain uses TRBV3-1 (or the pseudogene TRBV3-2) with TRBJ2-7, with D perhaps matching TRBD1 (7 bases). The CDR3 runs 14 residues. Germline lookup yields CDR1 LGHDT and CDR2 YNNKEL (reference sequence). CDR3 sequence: CASRQEGAGYEQYF. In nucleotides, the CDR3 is TGTGCCAGCCGCCAGGAGGGGGCTGGATACGAGCAGTACTTC.

CDR3 bases: TGTGCCAGCAGCTTAGGGGAGGGAACCTACAATGAGCAGTTCTTC. Residues: CASSLGEGTYNEQFF. The V call is TRBV13, the J call TRBJ2-1; possibly TRBD2 for D (6 bases). V was shortened by 0 bases and J by 2 bases, with 8 bases between the two germline ends. CDR1 PRHDT and CDR2 FYEKMQ come from the germline V gene (reference sequence). The length of the CDR3 is 15 residues.

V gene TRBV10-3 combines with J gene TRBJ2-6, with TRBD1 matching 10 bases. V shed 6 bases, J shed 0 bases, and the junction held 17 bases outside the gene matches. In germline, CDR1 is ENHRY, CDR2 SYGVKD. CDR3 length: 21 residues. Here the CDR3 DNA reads TGTGCCATCAGCTCAGACCGGGACAGGGGCCTCACCCTCTCTGGGGCCAACGTCCTGACTTTC. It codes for CAISSDRDRGLTLSGANVLTF.

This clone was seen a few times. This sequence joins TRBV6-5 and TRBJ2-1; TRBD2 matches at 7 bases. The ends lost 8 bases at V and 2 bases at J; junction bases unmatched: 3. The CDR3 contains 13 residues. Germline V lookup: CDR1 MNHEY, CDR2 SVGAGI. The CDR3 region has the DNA TGTGCCAGCGTTAGCGGGCCCTACAATGAGCAGTTCTTC. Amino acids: CASVSGPYNEQFF.